This T cell receptor (beta chain) was identified during a study of blood T cell repertoires in COVID-19. Study context: In each case, the material was cDNA or gDNA derived from T cells, B-cell-depleted T cells, or PBMCs.

Trimming shortened V by 9 bases and J by 4 bases, and 21 bases separated the two germline ends. The length of the CDR3 is 15 residues. Germline V lookup: CDR1 MNHEY, CDR2 SVGAGI. Repertoires were generated with immunoSEQ multiplex PCR, while TCRdb's copy carries only in-frame clones and drops some. This table holds 30,000 to 45,000 clones, over 70% found once. Sequencing used peripheral blood. This chain links TRBV6-5 with TRBJ1-2; D is ambiguous. This receptor was obtained from an elderly man with active or convalescent COVID-19. The CDR3: CASTPLGPRFYGYTF. The CDR3 bases are TGTGCCAGTACTCCCCTGGGCCCTCGTTTCTATGGCTACACCTTC.